This T cell receptor beta chain was observed in a study of Graves' ophthalmopathy and Graves' hyperthyroidism (dated by TCRdb to the late 2010s). With respect to the entire study: Peripheral blood was collected before any treatment was given, at the time of initial diagnosis. To tell Graves' ophthalmopathy apart from Graves' hyperthyroidism, and to predict which patients would progress to ophthalmopathy, the study relied on TCR beta repertoire signatures. In total, around 140 blood samples were TCR-sequenced: 43 ophthalmopathy, some 75 hyperthyroidism and 17 hyperthyroidism-to-ophthalmopathy patients. A discovery set of about a hundred patients (43 ophthalmopathy, under 65 stable hyperthyroidism) was enrolled to explore V-J signatures distinguishing ophthalmopathy from hyperthyroidism. For independent validation, a separate cohort was made up of 18 to 20 hyperthyroidism patients plus 17 patients who later progressed from hyperthyroidism to ophthalmopathy. T-cell repertoires of thyroid tissue and blood were compared in several hyperthyroidism patients. After sampling, hyperthyroidism patients received methimazole starting at 30 mg daily, and ophthalmopathy patients received high-dose intravenous methylprednisolone.

TCR beta CDR3 regions were amplified from RNA transcripts for repertoire sequencing. HTBI primers and the Qiagen OneStep RT-PCR kit were used in a first-round RT-PCR, which was followed by a second-round multiplex PCR, size selection and purification. Libraries were sequenced paired-end with 100 bp reads on an Illumina HiSeq2000. The paper's data handling went like this. SOAPnuke was used to process the reads, throwing out any read that had adapters, had uncalled bases, had a mean Phred below 15, or lacked an exact constant-primer or identifier match. COPE v1.2.5 was used to merge the high-quality paired reads. Each unique nucleotide sequence was defined as a clonotype, and clonotypes were aligned to IMGT TRB V, D and J references with MiTCR v1.1. The analysis was limited to V-J combinations with a frequency above 0.0001, which together covered about 99% of the repertoires. For each V-J combination, a TCR clonal expansion and chaos score was defined as F50 clonal expansion divided by the chaos observed in the TCRdist matrix. Welch's t-statistics and random forest were used to narrow the features down to about a dozen V-J combinations, which were then fed into a naive Bayes classifier. Thyroid-blood repertoire similarity was quantified with the Morisita-Horn index. TCRdb reworked the public reads: Q25 trimming with fastp, MiXCR clone assembly, productive beta chains retained. Each CDR3 protein appears once, grouped with its most common genes and DNA. The V and J calls here are based on TCRdb, not the publication. This sample holds about 700,000 distinct CDR3 sequences; about 44% were observed only once. The top ten clones comprise 40% to 55% of the sample.

What the authors observed across the whole study: Sample size was not statistically predetermined, and group allocation was not concealed from the investigators. Most of the expanded thyroid clonotypes with a frequency above 0.001 were also detected in blood, and it was suggested that the thyroid immune response may be reflected by blood repertoires. In validation, the model predicted ophthalmopathy progression with more than 55% sensitivity and about 77% specificity; eleven to twelve predicted patients were CT-confirmed with GO in a median of roughly 6.8 months. Ophthalmopathy was separated from stable hyperthyroidism by the 13-signature model with 87.88% sensitivity and about 81% specificity in cross-validation and with 80%/75% in the test set.

V was cut back by 5 bases and J by 1 base, leaving a gap of 18 bases between them. The CDR3 numbers 16 residues from cysteine through phenylalanine. Only the CDR3 DNA is retained, 48 bases long and in frame from the first base. As encoded in the germline V gene, CDR1 is MGHDK while CDR2 is SYGVNS. Notes on this clonotype: Its specific antigen is unknown. No base quality information exists; no much larger clone differs at one position.

The ophthalmopathy patients had moderately to severely active disease, with a Clinical Activity Score of 3 or higher, a NOSPECS grade of 4 or higher, and a disease duration of less than 3 months. Patients with other autoimmune diseases, uncontrolled infections, pregnancy or lactation were excluded. Clinical symptoms, serum thyroxine, TRAb, thyroid ultrasound and orbital computed tomography were used for diagnosis. Using Ficoll-Paque density gradient centrifugation, PBMCs were isolated from approximately 11 ml of fresh peripheral blood. Total RNA was extracted with Trizol reagent and quality-checked on an Agilent 2100 Bioanalyzer.

This receptor was obtained from an adult man with Graves' ophthalmopathy. The V and J genes are TRBV25-1 and TRBJ2-7, with TRBD2 tentatively as D gene (5 bases match). The specimen sequenced was peripheral blood. The encoded CDR3 is CASSYLLDKASYEQYF. The DNA is as follows: TGTGCCAGCAGTTACTTACTAGACAAAGCTTCCTACGAGCAGTACTTC.